This TCR beta chain was recovered during a study of blood T cell repertoires in COVID-19. About the study: Italy, Spain and the United States were the sources of the convalescent and acute COVID-19 samples. PBMCs, B-cell-depleted T cells, or T cells were the source of the cDNA or gDNA that made up the material.

Per the study methods: Nucleated cell number was recorded as an estimate derived from reference gene primer amplification. The table came from immunoSEQ multiplex PCR; TCRdb's copy has only in-frame clones and leaves some out. Clone size and V and J calls were adopted from that table, with D and trimming inferred from the DNA. The repertoire consists of 150,000 to 200,000 clones, with over 75% occurring once and the leading ten covering about 14%. V was shortened by 6 bases and J by 5 bases, with 13 bases between the two germline ends. This CDR3 spans 13 amino acids. Germline V CDR1 and CDR2: ENHRY, SYGVKD.

Sequenced input: peripheral blood. This clonotype was obtained from a man aged 50-60 years who had recovered from COVID-19. V usage is TRBV10-3 and J usage is TRBJ1-2; tentatively, D is TRBD1 (5 bases). CDR3 sequence reads: CAISPTATYGYTF. The CDR3 DNA reads as TGTGCCATCAGCCCGACAGCTACTTATGGCTACACCTTC.